The present TCR beta chain was sequenced within a study of graft-versus-host responses after intestinal transplantation. Assay: immunoSEQ multiplex PCR; the TCRdb copy retains only in-frame clones and omits some. The sample includes tens of thousands of clones, roughly four fifths seen only once; the top ten take approximately 18%. The germline V gene encodes CDR1 MNHEY and CDR2 SMNVEV (reference sequence). V lost 5 bases and J 2 bases, leaving 16 bases between the germline ends. The CDR3 consists of 16 residues. This clone was observed a few times. The target antigen is unknown. The source was unstimulated CD8+ T cells sorted from spleen or lymph node cells, collected before intestinal transplant. The chain joins TRBV27 to TRBJ1-5; no definite D call. The source is a human donor who received an intestinal transplant. CDR3 in DNA: TGTGCCAGCAGTGCCTTACGGTCCGGGGGCAATCAGCCCCAGCATTTT. As protein: CASSALRSGGNQPQHF.